Sequencing of this T cell receptor (beta chain) was carried out in a study of CD8+CD57+ T cells in acquired aplastic anemia. Turning to the study itself: When averaged, DNA from sorted CD4+ and CD8+ cells came to around 3.1 ug.

This CDR3 region has 13 residues. With 9 bases removed from V and 0 bases from J, the gap between germline ends came to 9 bases. The germline CDR1 and CDR2 sequences are WSHSY and SAAADI. Investigators profiled TCR beta VDJ and CDR3 from genomic DNA template. MiXCR, applied by TCRdb to the reads, yields one record per CDR3 protein. The sample holds more than 150,000 distinct CDR3 sequences, around 45% seen once. On this clonotype: Since the CDR3 does not end with the conserved phenylalanine or tryptophan, this likely comes from a read error.

This chain links TRBV10-2 with TRBJ2-1; D gene uncertain. Sequences were obtained from sorted CD4+, CD8+, or CD8+CD57+ T cells (not recorded which) from PBMCs. The sequence was collected from a human donor in good health. In nucleotides, the CDR3 is TGCGCCAGTCTGCCGGGCTCCTACAATGAGCAGTTCTTA. Protein sequence: CASLPGSYNEQFL.